This TCR beta chain was captured in a study of blood T cells in healthy people across ages. The study, taken as a whole, reports: Relative to aged donors, long-lived donors carried more naive CD4+ cells and displayed higher diversity. A strong correlation was found between TCR beta diversity and the percentage of naive T cells. Among T cells, TCR beta diversity per million cells dropped roughly linearly as age rose.

Combining a sample-barcoded 5' primer with a J-beta primer mix, a second PCR ran for roughly 7 to 12 cycles. Each CDR3 protein is one row after TCRdb ran MiXCR on the 5' RACE reads. The data show 750,000 to 950,000 distinct CDR3 sequences, almost 30% seen once. The V gene's germline CDR1 is SGHVS and CDR2 FQNEAQ. This CDR3 region has 14 residues. This clonotype was seen more than once but under ten times. The target antigen is unknown. The junction shows a germline mismatch at one end, possibly a read error. The sample was also linked to a second study, of T cells of mothers and their children. That source notes: The cDNA synthesis received all extracted RNA, at roughly 1.6 ug per 15 ul.

This sequence joins TRBV7-8 and TRBJ1-5; D unclear. Source material: blood. This receptor was obtained from a woman aged 40 to 49 in good health. DNA of the CDR3: TGTACCAGCAGCTTAGCGGAGAGCAATCAGCCCCAGCATTTT. It specifies CTSSLAESNQPQHF.